Detailed here is one T cell receptor (beta chain). This record belongs to a study of blood T cell repertoires in COVID-19. Study information: The samples span acute and convalescent COVID-19 from the United States, Italy and Spain.

Per the original methods: Amplified reference gene primers provided the basis for estimating nucleated cell counts. Sequenced by immunoSEQ multiplex PCR; TCRdb stores in-frame clones only, minus some. V, J and clone size are those of that table, while D and trimming were read from the DNA. The table shows 65,000 to 90,000 clones, with 83% occurring only once. The CDR3 is 15 amino acids. With 4 bases clipped from V and 5 bases from J, the junction kept 10 bases outside the gene matches. Germline V CDR1 and CDR2: SGHRS, YFSETQ. The rearrangement joins TRBV5-1 to TRBJ2-5, with TRBD1 matching 8 bases. Sequencing input: peripheral blood. This clonotype was obtained from a woman of 80 years or more with acute or convalescent COVID-19. In DNA, the CDR3 is TGCGCCAGCAGCCCATCGACAGGGGATGTGGAGACCCAGTACTTC. Translating gives CASSPSTGDVETQYF.